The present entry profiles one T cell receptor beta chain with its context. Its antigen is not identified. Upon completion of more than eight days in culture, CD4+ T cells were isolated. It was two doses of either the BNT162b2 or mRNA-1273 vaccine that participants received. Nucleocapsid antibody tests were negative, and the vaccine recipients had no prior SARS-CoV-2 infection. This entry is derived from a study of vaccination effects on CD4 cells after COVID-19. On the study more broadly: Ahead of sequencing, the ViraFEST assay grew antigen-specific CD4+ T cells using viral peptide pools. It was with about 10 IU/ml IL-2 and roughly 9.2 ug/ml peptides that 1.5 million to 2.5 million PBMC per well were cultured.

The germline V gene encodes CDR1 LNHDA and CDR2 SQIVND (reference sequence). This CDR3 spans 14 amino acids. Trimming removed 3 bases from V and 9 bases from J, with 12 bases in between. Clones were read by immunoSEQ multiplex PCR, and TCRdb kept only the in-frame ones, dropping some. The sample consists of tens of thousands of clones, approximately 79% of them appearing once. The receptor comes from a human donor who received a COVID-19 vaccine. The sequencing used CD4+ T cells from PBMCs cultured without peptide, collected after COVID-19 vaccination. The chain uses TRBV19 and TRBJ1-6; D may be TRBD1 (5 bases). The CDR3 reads CASSMKGGVSPLHF. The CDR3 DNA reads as TGTGCCAGTAGTATGAAGGGAGGGGTTTCACCCCTCCACTTT.